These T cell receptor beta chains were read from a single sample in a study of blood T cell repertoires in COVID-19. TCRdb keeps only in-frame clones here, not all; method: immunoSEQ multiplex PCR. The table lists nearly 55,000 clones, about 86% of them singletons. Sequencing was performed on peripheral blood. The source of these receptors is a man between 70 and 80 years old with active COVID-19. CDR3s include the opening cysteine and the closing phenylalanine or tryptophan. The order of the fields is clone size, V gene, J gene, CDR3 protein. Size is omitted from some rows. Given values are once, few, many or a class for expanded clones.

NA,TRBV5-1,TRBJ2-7,CASSLAGEYYEQYF
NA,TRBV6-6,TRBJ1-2,CASSTGTPYGYTF
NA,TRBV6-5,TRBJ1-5,CATSSSGTGVQPQHF
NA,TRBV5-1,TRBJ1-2,CASSLAVPGGSINYGYTF
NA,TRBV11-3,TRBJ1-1,CASARGEAFF
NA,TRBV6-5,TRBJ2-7,CASSYGTGVQYF
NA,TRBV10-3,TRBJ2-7,CAIGRTALNEQYF
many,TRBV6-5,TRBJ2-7,CASGRDIQSYEQYF
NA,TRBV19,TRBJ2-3,CAARDSTTDTQYF
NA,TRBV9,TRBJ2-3,CASSATTSRADTQYF
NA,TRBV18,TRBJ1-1,CASSPGTGPTEAFF
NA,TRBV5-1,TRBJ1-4,CASSGQGPMSEKLFF
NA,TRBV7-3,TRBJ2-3,CASSSTSGGAPDTQYF
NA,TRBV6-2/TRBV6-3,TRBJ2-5,CASSRGGAEETQYF
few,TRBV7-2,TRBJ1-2,CASSLGQGYGYTF
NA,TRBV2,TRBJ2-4,CASSDGGQGRIIQYF
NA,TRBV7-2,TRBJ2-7,CASRLRDRVDEQYF
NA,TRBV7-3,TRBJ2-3,CASSGSGGDTQYF
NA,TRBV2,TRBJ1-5,CASRNDGGSNQPQHF
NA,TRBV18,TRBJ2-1,CASSPREEQFF
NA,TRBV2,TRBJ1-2,CASRPGQGVLGYTF
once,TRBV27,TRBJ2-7,CASSPGQGAPREQYF
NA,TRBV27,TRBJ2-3,CASSLIGGGGREDTQYF
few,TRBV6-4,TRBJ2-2,CASSAQVSGELFF
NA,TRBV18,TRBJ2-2,CASSPSVELFF
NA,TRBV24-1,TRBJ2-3,CATTEVSTDTQYF
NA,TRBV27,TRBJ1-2,CASRRPGELAGYTF
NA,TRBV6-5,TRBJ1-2,CASSSSTGYDGYTF
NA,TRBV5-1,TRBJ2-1,CASSLDIAGLNEQFF
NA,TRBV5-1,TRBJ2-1,CASSLSGTSRRQFF
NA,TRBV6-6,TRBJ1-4,CASSYPAEDHNEKLFF